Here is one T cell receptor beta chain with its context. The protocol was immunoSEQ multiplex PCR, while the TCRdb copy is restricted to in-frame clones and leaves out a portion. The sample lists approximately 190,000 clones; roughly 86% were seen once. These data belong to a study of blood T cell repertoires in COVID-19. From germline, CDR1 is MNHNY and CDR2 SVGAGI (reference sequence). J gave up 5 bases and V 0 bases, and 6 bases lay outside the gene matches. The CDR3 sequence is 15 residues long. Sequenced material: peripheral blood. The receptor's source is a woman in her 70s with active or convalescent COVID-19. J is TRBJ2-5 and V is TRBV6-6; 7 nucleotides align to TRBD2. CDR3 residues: CASSYSGGPLETQYF. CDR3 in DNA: TGTGCCAGCAGTTACTCGGGAGGGCCGTTGGAGACCCAGTACTTC.